Described below is a single T cell receptor (beta chain) sequence and its context. Its antigen is undetermined. The data derive from a study of beta chain features in type 1 diabetes. Study-level information: Comparable age, gender and cell yields were observed in patients relative to healthy donors.

The CDR3 sequence is 16 residues long. The V and J ends lost 2 bases and 1 base respectively, with 15 bases between them. CDR1 and CDR2 from the germline V gene are KGHSH and LQKENI. Expressed TCRB transcripts got sequenced, as all isolated RNA was reverse transcribed. An average of around 3.5 million reads was obtained for naive, central memory and regulatory T cell samples. Assay: immunoSEQ multiplex PCR; the TCRdb copy retains only in-frame clones and omits some. The sample contains about 640,000 clones, roughly 12% of which appear only once. Findings and caveats of the study: Type 1 diabetes patients had moderately but significantly shorter TCRB CDR3s in all four CD4+ subsets.

The rearrangement links TRBV18 to TRBJ2-7, with a weak D call TRBD2 (6 bases). This clonotype originated in a man in his thirties or forties with type 1 diabetes. Sequencing was carried out using naive CD4+ T cells from blood. The CDR3 DNA sequence: TGTGCCAGCTCACCATCAAACGGGACTGGATCCTACGAGCAGTACTTC. The encoded protein is CASSPSNGTGSYEQYF.